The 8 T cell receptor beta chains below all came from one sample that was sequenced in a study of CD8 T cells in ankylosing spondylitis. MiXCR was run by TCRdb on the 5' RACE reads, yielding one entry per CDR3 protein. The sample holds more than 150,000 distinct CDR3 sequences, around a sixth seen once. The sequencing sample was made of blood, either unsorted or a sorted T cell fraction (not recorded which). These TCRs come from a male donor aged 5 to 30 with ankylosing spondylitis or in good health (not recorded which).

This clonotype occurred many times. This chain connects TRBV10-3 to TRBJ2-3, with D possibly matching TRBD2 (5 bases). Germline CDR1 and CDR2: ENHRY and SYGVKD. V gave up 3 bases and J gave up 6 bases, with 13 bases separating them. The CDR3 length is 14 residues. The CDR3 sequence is CAISDRSSRDTQYF. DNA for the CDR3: TGTGCCATCAGTGATCGTTCTAGCCGGGATACGCAGTATTTT.

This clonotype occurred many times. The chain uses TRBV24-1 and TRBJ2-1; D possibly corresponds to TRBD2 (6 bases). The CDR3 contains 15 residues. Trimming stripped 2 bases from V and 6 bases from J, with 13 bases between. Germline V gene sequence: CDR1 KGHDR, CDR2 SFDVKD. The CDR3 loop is CATSDSAGITNEQFF. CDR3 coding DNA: TGTGCCACCAGTGATTCAGCGGGCATCACCAATGAGCAGTTCTTC.

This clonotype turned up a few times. Written as DNA, the CDR3 is TGTGCCAGCAGTAGGGACCCGTACAATGAGCAGTTCTTC. This codes for CASSRDPYNEQFF. The chain links TRBV6-2 or TRBV6-3 to TRBJ2-1; D tentatively fits TRBD1 or TRBD2 (5 bases each). This CDR3 contains 13 residues. The germline gives CDR1 MNHEY, CDR2 SVGEGT. Trimming removed 5 bases from V and 4 bases from J, with 9 bases in between.

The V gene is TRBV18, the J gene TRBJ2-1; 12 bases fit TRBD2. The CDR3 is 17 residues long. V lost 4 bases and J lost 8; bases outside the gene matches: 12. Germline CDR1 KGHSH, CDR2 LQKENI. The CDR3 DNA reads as TGTGCCAGCTCACGACCGCTACTAGCGGGAGGAAGGTATGAGCAGTTCTTC. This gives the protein CASSRPLLAGGRYEQFF. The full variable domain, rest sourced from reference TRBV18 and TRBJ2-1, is NAGVMQNPRHLVRRRGQEARLRCSPMKGHSHVYWYRQLPEEGLKFMVYLQKENIIDESGMPKERFSAEFPKEGPSILRIQQVVRGDSAAYFCASSRPLLAGGRYEQFFGPGTRLTVL.

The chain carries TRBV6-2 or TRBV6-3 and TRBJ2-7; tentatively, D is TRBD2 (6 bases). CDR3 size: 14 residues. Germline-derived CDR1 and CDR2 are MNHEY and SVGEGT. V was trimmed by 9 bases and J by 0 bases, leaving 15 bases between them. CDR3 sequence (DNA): TGTGCCAGAAACGGGGGACCCAGCTCCTACGAGCAGTACTTC. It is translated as CARNGGPSSYEQYF.

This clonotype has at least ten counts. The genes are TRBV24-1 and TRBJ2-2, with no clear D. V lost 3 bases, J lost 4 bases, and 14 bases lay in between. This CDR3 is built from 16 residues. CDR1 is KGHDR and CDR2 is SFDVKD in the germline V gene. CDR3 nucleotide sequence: TGTGCCACCAGTGATCCACGGGTTGCGGCCACCGGGGAGCTGTTTTTT. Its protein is CATSDPRVAATGELFF.

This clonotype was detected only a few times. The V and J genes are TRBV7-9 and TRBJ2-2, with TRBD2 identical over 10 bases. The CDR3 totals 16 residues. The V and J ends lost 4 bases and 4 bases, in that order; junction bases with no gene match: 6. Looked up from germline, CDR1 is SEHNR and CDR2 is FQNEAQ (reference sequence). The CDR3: CASSSSSGRVTGELFF. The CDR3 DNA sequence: TGTGCCAGCAGCTCTTCTAGCGGGAGAGTCACCGGGGAGCTGTTTTTT.

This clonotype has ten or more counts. The CDR3 DNA sequence: TGTGCCAGTAGTATTTATCGGGACGCTGGAGAAGCTTTCTTT. As protein: CASSIYRDAGEAFF. The chain recombines TRBV19 with TRBJ1-1, with D possibly TRBD1 on 5 matching bases. Trimming removed 3 bases at V and 8 bases at J, with 16 bases between. The CDR3 has 14 residues. Per the germline V gene, CDR1 is LNHDA and CDR2 is SQIVND (reference sequence).